This TCR beta chain is from a study of blood T cell repertoires in COVID-19. Using immunoSEQ multiplex PCR, the repertoire was profiled, and TCRdb retains in-frame clones only, with some absent. Altogether 63,000 or so clones are present, about 86% being singletons, with the ten largest covering approximately 4.1%. V lost 7 bases to trimming and J lost 4 bases; unmatched junction nucleotides: 6. The CDR3 extends over 13 amino acids. Germline assignment: CDR1 SGHTA and CDR2 FQGNSA. The rearrangement uses TRBV7-2 and TRBJ1-2, with TRBD1 matching over 7 bases. Specimen: peripheral blood. The receptor was isolated from a man aged 70 or older with active COVID-19. The CDR3 DNA follows: TGTGCCAGCACCCAGGACAGGAGCTATGGCTACACCTTC. It is translated as CASTQDRSYGYTF.